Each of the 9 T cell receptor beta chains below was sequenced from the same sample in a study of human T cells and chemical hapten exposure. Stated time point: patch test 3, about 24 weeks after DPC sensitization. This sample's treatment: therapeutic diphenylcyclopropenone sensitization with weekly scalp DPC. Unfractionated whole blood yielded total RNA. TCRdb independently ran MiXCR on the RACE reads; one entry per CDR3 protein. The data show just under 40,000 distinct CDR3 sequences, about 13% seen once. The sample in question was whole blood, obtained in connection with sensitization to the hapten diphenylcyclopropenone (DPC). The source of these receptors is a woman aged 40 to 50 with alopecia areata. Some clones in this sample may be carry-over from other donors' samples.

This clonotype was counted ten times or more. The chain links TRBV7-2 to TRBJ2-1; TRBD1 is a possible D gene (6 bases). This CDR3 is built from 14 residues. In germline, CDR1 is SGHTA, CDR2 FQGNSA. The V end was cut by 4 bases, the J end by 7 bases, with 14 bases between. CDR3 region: CASSYATGKNEQFF. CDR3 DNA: TGTGCCAGCAGCTACGCGACAGGAAAGAATGAGCAGTTCTTC.

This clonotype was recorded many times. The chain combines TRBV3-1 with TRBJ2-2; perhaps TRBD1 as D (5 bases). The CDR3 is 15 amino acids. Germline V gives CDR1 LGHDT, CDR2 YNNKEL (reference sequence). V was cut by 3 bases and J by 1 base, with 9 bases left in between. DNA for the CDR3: TGTGCCAGCAGCCACGGACACAAGAACACCGGGGAGCTGTTTTTT. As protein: CASSHGHKNTGELFF. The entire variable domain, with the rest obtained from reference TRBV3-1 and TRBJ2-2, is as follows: DTAVSQTPKYLVTQMGNDKSIKCEQNLGHDTMYWYKQDSKKFLKIMFSYNNKELIINETVPNRFSPKSPDKAHLNLHINSLELGDSAVYFCASSHGHKNTGELFFGEGSRLTVL.

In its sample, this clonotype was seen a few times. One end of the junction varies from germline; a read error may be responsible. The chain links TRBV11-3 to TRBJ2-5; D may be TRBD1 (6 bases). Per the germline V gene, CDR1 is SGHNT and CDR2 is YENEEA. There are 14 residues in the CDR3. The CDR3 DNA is TGTGCCAGCAGCCACCAGGACAGACAAGGGACCCAGTACTTC. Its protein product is CASSHQDRQGTQYF.

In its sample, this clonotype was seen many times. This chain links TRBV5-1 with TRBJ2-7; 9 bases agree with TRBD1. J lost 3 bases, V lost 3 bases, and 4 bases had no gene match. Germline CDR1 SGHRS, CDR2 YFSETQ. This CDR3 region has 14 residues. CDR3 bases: TGCGCCAGCAGCTCCCTGGACAGGGGCTACGAGCAGTACTTC. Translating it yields CASSSLDRGYEQYF.

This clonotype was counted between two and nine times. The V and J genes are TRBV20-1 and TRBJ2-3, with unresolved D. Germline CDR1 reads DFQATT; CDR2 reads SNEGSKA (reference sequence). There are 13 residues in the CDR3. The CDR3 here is CSSYSTSTDTQYF. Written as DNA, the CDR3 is TGCAGCTCATATTCCACTAGCACAGATACGCAGTATTTT.

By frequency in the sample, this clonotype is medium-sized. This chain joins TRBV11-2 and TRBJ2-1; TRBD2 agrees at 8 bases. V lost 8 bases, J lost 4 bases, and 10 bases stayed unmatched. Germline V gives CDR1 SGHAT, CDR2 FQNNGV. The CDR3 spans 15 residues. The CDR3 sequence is CASPGGGGRYNEQFF. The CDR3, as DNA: TGTGCCAGCCCCGGGGGGGGCGGGAGGTACAATGAGCAGTTCTTC.

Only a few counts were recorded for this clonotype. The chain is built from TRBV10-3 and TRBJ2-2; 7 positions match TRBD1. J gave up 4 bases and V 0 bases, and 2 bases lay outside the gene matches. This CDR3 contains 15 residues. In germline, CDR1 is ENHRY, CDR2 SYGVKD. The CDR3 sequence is CAISESGTVTGELFF. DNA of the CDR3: TGTGCCATCAGTGAGTCCGGGACAGTCACCGGGGAGCTGTTTTTT.

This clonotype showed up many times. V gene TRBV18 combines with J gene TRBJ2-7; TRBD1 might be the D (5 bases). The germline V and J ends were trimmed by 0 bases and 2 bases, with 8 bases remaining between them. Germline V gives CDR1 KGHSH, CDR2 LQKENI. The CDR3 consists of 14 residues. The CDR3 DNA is TGTGCCAGCTCACCACCGGGGCGGACCTACGAGCAGTACTTC. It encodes CASSPPGRTYEQYF. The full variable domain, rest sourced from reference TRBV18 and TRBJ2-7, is NAGVMQNPRHLVRRRGQEARLRCSPMKGHSHVYWYRQLPEEGLKFMVYLQKENIIDESGMPKERFSAEFPKEGPSILRIQQVVRGDSAAYFCASSPPGRTYEQYFGPGTRLTVT.

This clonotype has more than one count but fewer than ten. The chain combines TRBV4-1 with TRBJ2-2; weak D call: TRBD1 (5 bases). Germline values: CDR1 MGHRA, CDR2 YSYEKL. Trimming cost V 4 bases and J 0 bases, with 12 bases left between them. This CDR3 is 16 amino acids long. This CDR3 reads CASSPTQEANTGELFF. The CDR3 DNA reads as TGCGCCAGCAGCCCCACACAGGAAGCGAACACCGGGGAGCTGTTTTTT.